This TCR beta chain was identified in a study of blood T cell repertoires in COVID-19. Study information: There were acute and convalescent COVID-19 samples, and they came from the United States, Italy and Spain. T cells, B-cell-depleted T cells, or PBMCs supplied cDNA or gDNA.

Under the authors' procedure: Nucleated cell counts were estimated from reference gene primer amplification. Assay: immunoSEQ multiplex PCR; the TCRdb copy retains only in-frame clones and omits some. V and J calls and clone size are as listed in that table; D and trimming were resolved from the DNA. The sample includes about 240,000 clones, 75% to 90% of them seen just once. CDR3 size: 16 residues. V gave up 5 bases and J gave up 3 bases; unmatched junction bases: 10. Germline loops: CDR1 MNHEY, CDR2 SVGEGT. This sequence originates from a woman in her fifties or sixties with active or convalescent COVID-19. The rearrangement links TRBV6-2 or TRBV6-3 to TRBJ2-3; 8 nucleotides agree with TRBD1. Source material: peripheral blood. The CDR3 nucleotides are TGTGCCAGCAGTACCTCCTCAGGGGGCGGAACAGATACGCAGTATTTT. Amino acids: CASSTSSGGGTDTQYF.